This TCR beta chain was recorded in a study of shared clonotypes between healthy human individuals. About the research overall: Per donor, CD8 memory used one plate, CD8 naive used two, CD4 memory used three and CD4 naive used three.

At deep level, the assay was performed. Each subset's genomic DNA was split evenly across several immunoSEQ plates. The assay was immunoSEQ multiplex PCR, and TCRdb's table has in-frame clones only and misses some. The repertoire includes some 2,000,000 clones, approximately 96% of them detected once, and 0.13% sits in the top ten. The study's findings and limits: Sampling involved blood alone; tissue repertoires likely differ.

A remark on this clone: As yet, its antigen is unknown.

This clonotype originated in a man between 18 and 35 years old in good health. Material: naive CD4+ T cells sorted from blood. Subset reported: CD45RA+ positively selected.

CDR3: CASSTPQTTGVYEQYF. The CDR3 DNA sequence: TGTGCCAGCTCAACGCCTCAAACGACAGGGGTCTACGAGCAGTACTTC. The chain has TRBV18 and TRBJ2-7, with TRBD1 matching over 8 bases. Germline V gives CDR1 KGHSH, CDR2 LQKENI. J was trimmed by 3 bases and V by 5 bases; bases with no gene match: 12. This CDR3 is 16 amino acids long.